Listed here is a single T cell receptor (beta chain). Profiled with immunoSEQ multiplex PCR; TCRdb holds only in-frame clones, not every one. The sample gives 500,000 to 850,000 clones, around 87% of which show up once; roughly 0.0089% is in the top ten. This sample was taken from a study of shared T cell receptors in the human thymus. The CDR3 runs 18 residues. The germline V and J ends were trimmed by 6 bases and 7 bases, with 25 bases remaining between them. Germline loops: CDR1 MGHDK, CDR2 SYGVNS. This sample also appeared in a second study, on human thymus T cells. That publication notes: Infants served as donors; they were healthy and Finnish and were having corrective surgery for congenital heart defects. Corrective heart surgery yielded resections, and these provided the thymus tissue. V and J genes seemed to be used with bias in thymic and blood repertoires. A high degree of thymic repertoire overlap among unrelated individuals was reported in related research.

The chain uses TRBV25-1 and TRBJ1-6, with D possibly matching TRBD1 (6 bases). Source material: thymocytes. The TCR sequence derives from a boy under two years old with a congenital heart defect. Here the CDR3 reads CASSQSGSPAGENSPLHF. CDR3 DNA sequence: TGTGCCAGCAGCCAGTCCGGCAGTCCGGCAGGGGAAAATTCACCCCTCCACTTT.